This TCR beta chain derives from a study of blood T cell repertoires in COVID-19. Repertoires were generated with immunoSEQ multiplex PCR, while TCRdb's copy carries only in-frame clones and drops some. The sample contains fewer than 300,000 clones, 80% to 95% of which appear only once. With 6 bases removed from V and 1 base from J, the gap between germline ends came to 9 bases. The CDR3 sequence is 13 residues long. From germline, CDR1 is MNHNS and CDR2 SASEGT. What was sequenced was PBMCs or T cells enriched from blood (not recorded which). This chain links TRBV6-1 with TRBJ1-1, with D tentatively TRBD1 (5 bases). The source of this sequence is a woman aged 25 to 39 who had recovered from COVID-19. CDR3 coding DNA: TGTGCCAGCAGCCCTAGGGGGAACACTGAAGCTTTCTTT. It yields the protein CASSPRGNTEAFF.